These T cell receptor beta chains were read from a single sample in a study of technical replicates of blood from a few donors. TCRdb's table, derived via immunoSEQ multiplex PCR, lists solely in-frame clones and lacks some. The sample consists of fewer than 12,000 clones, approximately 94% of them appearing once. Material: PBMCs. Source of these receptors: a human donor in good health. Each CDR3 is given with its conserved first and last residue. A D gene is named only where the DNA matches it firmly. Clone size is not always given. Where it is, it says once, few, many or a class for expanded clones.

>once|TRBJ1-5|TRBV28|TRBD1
CASSPRTGAIDQPQHF
TGTGCCAGCAGTCCACGGACAGGGGCGATCGATCAGCCCCAGCATTTT
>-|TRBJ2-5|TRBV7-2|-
CASSPQAGKETQYF
TGTGCCAGCAGCCCACAGGCAGGGAAAGAGACCCAGTACTTC
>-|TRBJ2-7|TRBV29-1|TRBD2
CSVEGLAGGPLGYEQYF
TGCAGCGTTGAAGGGCTAGCGGGAGGGCCGTTAGGGTACGAGCAGTACTTC
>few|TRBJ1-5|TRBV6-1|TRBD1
CASSRQGEKDQPQHF
TGTGCCAGCAGTCGACAGGGGGAGAAAGATCAGCCCCAGCATTTT
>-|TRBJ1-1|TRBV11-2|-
CASSLDPRRNMNTEAFF
TGTGCCAGCAGCTTAGATCCCAGGAGGAATATGAACACTGAAGCTTTCTTT
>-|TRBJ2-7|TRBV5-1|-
CASSLVPTGQEQYF
TGCGCCAGCAGCTTGGTTCCAACAGGGCAGGAGCAGTACTTC
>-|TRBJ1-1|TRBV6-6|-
CASSYSGWGHTEAFF
TGTGCCAGCAGTTACTCGGGGTGGGGGCACACTGAAGCTTTCTTT
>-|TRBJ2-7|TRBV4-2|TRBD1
CASSQRQGESYEQYF
TGTGCCAGCAGCCAACGACAGGGGGAGTCCTACGAGCAGTACTTC
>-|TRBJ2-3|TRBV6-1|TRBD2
CASSALLAGGFDTQYF
TGTGCCAGCAGTGCATTACTAGCGGGAGGTTTTGATACGCAGTATTTT
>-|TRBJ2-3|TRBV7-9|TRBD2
CASSPLAGGTDTQYF
TGTGCCAGCAGCCCCTTAGCGGGAGGAACAGATACGCAGTATTTT
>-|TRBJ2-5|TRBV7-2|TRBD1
CASSLRQGGKTQYF
TGTGCCAGCAGCCTCCGACAGGGTGGGAAGACCCAGTACTTC
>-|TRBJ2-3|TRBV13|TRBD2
CASSLGQRGTQYF
TGTGCCAGCAGCTTAGGCCAGCGGGGCACGCAGTATTTT
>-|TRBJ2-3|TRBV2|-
CASSTGQTDTQYF
TGTGCCAGCAGTACCGGACAGACAGATACGCAGTATTTT
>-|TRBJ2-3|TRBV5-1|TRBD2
CASSARLAGVRVDTQYF
TGCGCCAGCAGCGCCCGACTAGCGGGAGTGAGAGTAGATACGCAGTATTTT
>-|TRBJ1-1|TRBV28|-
CASAREVRRNTEAFF
TGTGCCAGCGCCCGGGAGGTGAGGAGAAACACTGAAGCTTTCTTT
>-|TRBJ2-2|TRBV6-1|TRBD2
CASTDWGGSGELFF
TGTGCCAGCACGGATTGGGGGGGATCCGGGGAGCTGTTTTTT
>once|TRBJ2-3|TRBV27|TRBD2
CASSLGLAPTDTQYF
TGTGCCAGCAGTCTTGGACTAGCCCCCACAGATACGCAGTATTTT
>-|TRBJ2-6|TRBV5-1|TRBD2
CASSLGLAGATSSSGANVLTF
TGCGCCAGCAGCTTAGGACTAGCGGGAGCCACCTCCTCCTCTGGGGCCAACGTCCTGACTTTC
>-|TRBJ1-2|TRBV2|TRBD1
CASSRQGVNYGYTF
TGTGCCAGCAGTCGACAGGGGGTTAACTATGGCTACACCTTC
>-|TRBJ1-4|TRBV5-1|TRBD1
CASSLRGQGATNEKLFF
TGCGCCAGCAGCTTGCGGGGACAGGGTGCAACTAATGAAAAACTGTTTTTT
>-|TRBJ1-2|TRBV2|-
CASSEEGGGRAGGYTF
TGTGCCAGCAGTGAAGAGGGCGGGGGCAGGGCTGGAGGCTACACCTTC
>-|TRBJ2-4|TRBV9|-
CASSSGVGKNIQYF
TGTGCCAGCAGCTCGGGGGTCGGCAAAAACATTCAGTACTTC
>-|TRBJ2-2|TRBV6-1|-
CASRTDRDTGELFF
TGTGCCAGCAGGACGGACAGAGACACCGGGGAGCTGTTTTTT
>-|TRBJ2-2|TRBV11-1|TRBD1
CASSYQGANTGELFF
TGTGCCAGCAGCTATCAGGGGGCCAACACCGGGGAGCTGTTTTTT
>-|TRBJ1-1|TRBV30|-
CAWSVRGTEAFF
TGTGCCTGGAGTGTTCGAGGCACTGAAGCTTTCTTT
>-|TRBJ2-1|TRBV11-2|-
CASRPVRGMYNEQFF
TGTGCCAGCAGACCCGTGAGGGGGATGTACAATGAGCAGTTCTTC
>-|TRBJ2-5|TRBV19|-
CASSINQETQYF
TGTGCCAGTAGTATCAATCAAGAGACCCAGTACTTC
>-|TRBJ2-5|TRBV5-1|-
CASSGTGQGETQYF
TGCGCCAGCAGCGGTACAGGGCAGGGAGAGACCCAGTACTTC
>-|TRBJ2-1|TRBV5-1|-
CASSLNGQGPYNEQFF
TGCGCCAGCAGCTTGAACGGGCAGGGCCCCTACAATGAGCAGTTCTTC
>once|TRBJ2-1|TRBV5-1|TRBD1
CASSVGQLNEQFF
TGCGCCAGCAGCGTGGGACAGCTCAATGAGCAGTTCTTC
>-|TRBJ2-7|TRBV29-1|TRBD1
CSVARDSRRYYEQYF
TGCAGCGTTGCACGGGACAGCCGGAGATATTACGAGCAGTACTTC
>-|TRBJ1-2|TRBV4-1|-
CASSQDRGSGYTF
TGCGCCAGCAGCCAAGATCGCGGATCTGGCTACACCTTC
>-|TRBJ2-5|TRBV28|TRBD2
CASSSAGAAGGETQYF
TGTGCCAGCAGTTCCGCTGGAGCGGCGGGGGGAGAGACCCAGTACTTC
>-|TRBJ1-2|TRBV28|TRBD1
CASRPHEGGQENYGYTF
TGTGCCAGCAGACCCCATGAGGGGGGACAGGAAAACTATGGCTACACCTTC
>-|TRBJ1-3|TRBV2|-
CASQTGNSGNTIYF
TGTGCCAGCCAGACGGGAAACTCTGGAAACACCATATATTTT
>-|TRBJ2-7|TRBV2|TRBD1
CASSGTGGFEQYF
TGTGCCAGCAGTGGGACAGGGGGATTCGAGCAGTACTTC
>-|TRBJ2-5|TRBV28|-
CASSRTSAAEETQYF
-
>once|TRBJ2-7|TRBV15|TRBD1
CATSRDRASYEQYF
TGTGCCACCAGCAGGGACAGGGCCTCCTACGAGCAGTACTTC
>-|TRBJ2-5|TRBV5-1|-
CASSLGGRETQYF
TGCGCCAGCAGCTTGGGGGGGCGGGAGACCCAGTACTTC
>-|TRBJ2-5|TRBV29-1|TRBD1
CSVEVWDRGETQYF
TGCAGCGTTGAAGTGTGGGACAGGGGGGAGACCCAGTACTTC
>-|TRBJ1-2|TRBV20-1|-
CSALTTNGYTF
TGCAGTGCTTTAACGACAAATGGCTACACCTTC
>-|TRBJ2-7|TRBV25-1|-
CASSYGTYEQYF
TGTGCCAGCAGTTACGGGACCTACGAGCAGTACTTC
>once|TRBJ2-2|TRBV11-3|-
CASSLGGTGELFF
TGTGCCAGCAGCTTAGGCGGAACCGGGGAGCTGTTTTTT
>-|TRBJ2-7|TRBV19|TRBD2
CASSVSGNTYEQYF
TGTGCCAGTAGTGTAAGCGGGAATACCTACGAGCAGTACTTC
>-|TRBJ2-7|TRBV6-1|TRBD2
CASSKTSGDPYEQYF
TGTGCCAGCAGTAAGACTAGCGGGGACCCCTACGAGCAGTACTTC
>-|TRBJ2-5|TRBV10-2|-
CASSEGSAGGETQYF
TGCGCCAGCAGTGAGGGGAGTGCCGGGGGAGAGACCCAGTACTTC